This TCR beta chain stems from a study of molecular identifiers for immune sequencing clone quantification. Looked up from germline, CDR1 is LGHNT and CDR2 is FRNRAP. Deletions cut 1 base from V and 5 bases from J, with 2 bases between. This CDR3 has 11 amino acids. In its sample, this clonotype was seen a few times. TCRdb called the PCR reads again in MiXCR, with one record for every CDR3 protein. The data show 68,000 or so distinct CDR3 sequences, about a sixth seen once. The specimen sequenced was naive CD8+ T cells from blood, with Jurkat cell RNA spiked in. Regarding subset: FACS-sorted CD8+CD4-CCR7+CD45RA+ naive T cells. The origin of this receptor is a human donor in good health. Some libraries in this study had Jurkat cell RNA spiked in. V usage is TRBV12-5 and J usage is TRBJ2-5; D not certain. Here the CDR3 reads CASGLEETQYF. In DNA form, the CDR3 reads TGTGCTAGTGGTTTGGAGGAGACCCAGTACTTC.